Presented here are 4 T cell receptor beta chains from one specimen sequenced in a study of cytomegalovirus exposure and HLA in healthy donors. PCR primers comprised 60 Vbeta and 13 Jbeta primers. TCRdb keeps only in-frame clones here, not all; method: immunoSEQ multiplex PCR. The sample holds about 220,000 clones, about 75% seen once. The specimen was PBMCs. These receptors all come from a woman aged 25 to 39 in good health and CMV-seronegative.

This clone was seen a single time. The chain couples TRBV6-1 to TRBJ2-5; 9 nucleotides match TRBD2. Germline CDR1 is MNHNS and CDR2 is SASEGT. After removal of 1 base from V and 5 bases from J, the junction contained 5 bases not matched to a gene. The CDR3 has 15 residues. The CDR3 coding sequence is TGTGCCAGCAGTGAAGGGGCGGGGGGGCGCGAGACCCAGTACTTC. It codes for CASSEGAGGRETQYF.

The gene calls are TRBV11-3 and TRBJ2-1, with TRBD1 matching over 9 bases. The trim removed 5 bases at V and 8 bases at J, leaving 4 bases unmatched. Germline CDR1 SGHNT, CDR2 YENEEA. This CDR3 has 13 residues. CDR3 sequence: CASSTDRGDEQFF. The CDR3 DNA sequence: TGTGCCAGCAGCACGGACAGGGGTGATGAGCAGTTCTTC.

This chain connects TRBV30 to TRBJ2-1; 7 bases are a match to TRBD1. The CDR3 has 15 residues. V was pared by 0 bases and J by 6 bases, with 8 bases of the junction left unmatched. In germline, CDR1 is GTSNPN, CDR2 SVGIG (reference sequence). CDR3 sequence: CAWSVEGARANEQFF. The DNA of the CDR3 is TGTGCCTGGAGTGTAGAGGGGGCGAGAGCCAATGAGCAGTTCTTC.

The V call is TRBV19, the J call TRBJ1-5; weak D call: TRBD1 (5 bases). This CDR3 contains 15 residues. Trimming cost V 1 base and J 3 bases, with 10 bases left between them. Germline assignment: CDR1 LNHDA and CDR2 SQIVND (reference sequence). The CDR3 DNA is TGTGCCAGTAGTATAGGCTGGGGGGACAATCAGCCCCAGCATTTT. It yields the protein CASSIGWGDNQPQHF.